This T cell receptor beta chain was profiled in a study of blood T cell repertoires in COVID-19. Background on the study: Samples taken during acute and convalescent COVID-19 were collected in the United States, Italy and Spain. T cells, B-cell-depleted T cells, or PBMCs supplied cDNA or gDNA.

This clone has just a few counts. The CDR3 sequence is 15 residues long. Germline-derived CDR1 and CDR2 are SGHTA and FQGNSA. Trimming cost V 5 bases and J 5 bases; bases outside gene matches: 12. In the original processing: The assay estimated nucleated cells by amplifying reference gene primers. TCRdb's table, derived via immunoSEQ multiplex PCR, lists solely in-frame clones and lacks some. V, J and clone size are those of that table, while D and trimming were read from the DNA. This sample has 200,000 to 300,000 clones; around four fifths occur once, and the top ten carry 4.2%. The specimen sequenced was peripheral blood. The receptor was derived from a man in his 60s with acute or convalescent COVID-19. This chain links TRBV7-2 with TRBJ2-7; 7 nucleotides agree with TRBD1. In DNA, the CDR3 is TGTGCCAGCAGCCCTCAACGGGACAGATCCCACGAGCAGTACTTC. Translated: CASSPQRDRSHEQYF.